These 23 T cell receptor beta chains originate from one sample sequenced in a study of patients and donors after allogeneic stem cell transplantation. TCRdb independently ran MiXCR on the RT-PCR reads; one entry per CDR3 protein. The sample gives 200,000 to 250,000 distinct CDR3 sequences, less than 15% of which show up once; roughly 11% is in the top ten. Sequencing was done on a sample of blood, either unsorted or a sorted T cell fraction (not recorded which). The receptors here all came from a human donor who was either an allogeneic HSCT recipient or a stem cell or donor lymphocyte infusion donor (not recorded which). It is not recorded whose cells these are; they may come from a transplant donor.

This clonotype was detected a few times. The CDR3 DNA is TGTGCCAGCAGTGAACTTACAGGGATAGGATCACCCCTCCACTTT. Protein product: CASSELTGIGSPLHF. The genes are TRBV2 and TRBJ1-6, with D possibly matching TRBD1 (6 bases). Germline V gene data show CDR1 as SNHLY and CDR2 as FYNNEI. This CDR3 has 15 amino acids. Trimming removed 2 bases at V and 10 bases at J, with 15 bases between. The whole variable domain, remainder taken from reference TRBV2 and TRBJ1-6, is EPEVTQTPSHQVTQMGQEVILRCVPISNHLYFYWYRQILGQKVEFLVSFYNNEISEKSEIFDDQFSVERPDGSNFTLKIRSTKLEDSAMYFCASSELTGIGSPLHFGNGTRLTVT.

The chain links TRBV4-2 to TRBJ1-1, with TRBD1 matching 7 bases. Unmatched junction bases numbered 6, after V lost 0 bases and J lost 5 bases. CDR3 length: 15 amino acids. Germline lookup yields CDR1 LGHNA and CDR2 YNFKEQ. The CDR3 reads CASSQDQRGRTEAFF. As DNA, the CDR3 is TGTGCCAGCAGCCAAGATCAGAGGGGGCGGACTGAAGCTTTCTTT.

The CDR3: CAWSADFATGELFF. The CDR3 bases are TGTGCCTGGAGTGCTGACTTTGCGACCGGGGAGCTGTTTTTT. The chain uses TRBV30 and TRBJ2-2, with D hard to call. Trimming stripped 1 base from V and 5 bases from J, with 11 bases between. The CDR3 loop spans 14 amino acids. The germline V gene encodes CDR1 GTSNPN and CDR2 SVGIG (reference sequence).

This clonotype was found a few times. The J gene is TRBJ1-1, the V gene TRBV27; D possibly corresponds to TRBD1 (5 bases). CDR1 and CDR2 from the germline V gene are MNHEY and SMNVEV (reference sequence). The CDR3 totals 13 residues. Trimming stripped 5 bases from V and 3 bases from J, with 10 bases between. The CDR3 bases are TGTGCCAGCAGTAGCAGGGCTGACACTGAAGCTTTCTTT. Protein sequence: CASSSRADTEAFF.

Details on this clonotype: The conserved phenylalanine or tryptophan is not found at the CDR3 terminus, so this likely reflects a read error. This rearrangement joins TRBV6-2 or TRBV6-3 to TRBJ1-1; D ambiguous. The germline gives CDR1 MNHEY, CDR2 SVGEGT. The CDR3 sequence is 14 residues long. The V end lost 3 bases, the J end lost 1 base, and 9 bases lay between the germline ends. This CDR3 is CASSYQTRNTEAFL. CDR3 coding DNA: TGTGCCAGCAGTTATCAGACGAGGAACACTGAAGCTTTCCTT.

This clonotype has just a few counts. This chain uses TRBV6-1 with TRBJ1-5, with 10 bases identical to TRBD1. In germline, CDR1 is MNHNS, CDR2 SASEGT. The J segment lost 3 bases and the V segment lost 5 bases, leaving 7 bases of the junction unmatched. The CDR3 contains 16 residues. CDR3 in DNA: TGTGCCAGCAGTCGGACAGGGGGATCCTCCAATCAGCCCCAGCATTTT. It codes for CASSRTGGSSNQPQHF.

This clonotype was counted at least ten times. The chain is built from TRBV12-3 or TRBV12-4 and TRBJ1-5; D is possibly TRBD1 (6 bases). The length of the CDR3 is 16 residues. The ends were cut back, 4 bases at V and 0 bases at J, with 13 bases in the middle. The chain's CDR3 is CASSYKQGPSNQPQHF. In nucleotides, the CDR3 is TGTGCCAGCAGTTATAAACAGGGACCTAGCAATCAGCCCCAGCATTTT.

This sequence joins TRBV18 and TRBJ2-1; D is uncertain. The CDR3 sequence is 16 residues long. Trimming removed 3 bases at V and 2 bases at J, with 14 bases between. Germline V CDR1 and CDR2: KGHSH, LQKENI. CDR3 bases: TGTGCCAGCTCACCGAGTTTAAGGATCGCCTACAATGAGCAGTTCTTC. Translation: CASSPSLRIAYNEQFF.

For the CDR3, the DNA is TGTGCCACCAGTGATCCCCCGGGGTCGAGCTCTGGGGCCAACGTCCTGACTTTC. Translating it yields CATSDPPGSSSGANVLTF. The chain is built from TRBV24-1 and TRBJ2-6; tentatively, D is TRBD2 (5 bases). CDR1 and CDR2 from the germline V gene are KGHDR and SFDVKD. The length of the CDR3 is 18 residues. Trimming left V 3 bases short and J 0 bases short, with 14 bases between.

Many counts were recorded for this clonotype. The chain combines TRBV12-3 or TRBV12-4 with TRBJ2-7; 7 bases line up with TRBD1. CDR3 size: 14 residues. V was clipped by 5 bases and J by 6 bases; unmatched bases: 10. The CDR3 protein is CASSLQDRNGEQYF. As DNA, the CDR3 is TGTGCCAGCAGTCTGCAGGACAGGAACGGCGAGCAGTACTTC.

This clonotype was seen a few times. The chain is built from TRBV12-3 or TRBV12-4 and TRBJ1-2, with D unresolved. Trimming pared 5 bases from V and 2 bases from J, leaving 9 bases between. This CDR3 region has 13 residues. CDR3 loop: CASSIDKNYGYTF. CDR3 DNA: TGTGCCAGCAGTATAGACAAAAACTATGGCTACACCTTC.

This clonotype was recorded at least ten times. The rearrangement links TRBV12-3 or TRBV12-4 to TRBJ1-1; D remains unclear. The CDR3 covers 13 residues. The V gene lost 3 bases and the J gene lost 1 base, with 6 bases spanning the gap. This CDR3 reads CASSLERNTEAFF. The CDR3 DNA sequence: TGTGCCAGCAGTTTGGAGAGGAACACTGAAGCTTTCTTT.

In this sample, this clonotype turned up many times. The chain uses TRBV7-6 and TRBJ2-1, with a tentative D call TRBD2 (6 bases). Trimming shortened V by 0 bases and J by 7 bases, and 13 bases separated the two germline ends. CDR3 length equals 15 residues. CDR1 is SGHVS and CDR2 is FNYEAQ in the germline V gene. In DNA form, the CDR3 reads TGTGCCAGCAGCTTAGCAGCGGGCGTGGGTAATGAGCAGTTCTTC. This translates into CASSLAAGVGNEQFF.

This clonotype was picked up many times. The gene calls are TRBV7-3 and TRBJ2-3; D remains ambiguous. This CDR3 is 13 amino acids long. Germline CDR1 and CDR2: SGHTA and FQGTGA. Trimming took 6 bases from V and 2 from J, leaving 9 bases between them. The CDR3 spells CASRSRNTDTQYF. The CDR3 bases are TGTGCCAGCAGGTCACGGAACACAGATACGCAGTATTTT.

The genes are TRBV18 and TRBJ1-2, with 8 bases identical to TRBD1. CDR1 is KGHSH, CDR2 LQKENI, per germline. V lost 3 bases and J lost 7; bases outside the gene matches: 16. This CDR3 region has 17 residues. CDR3 DNA sequence: TGTGCCAGCTCACCTCAACCCCCGGACAGGGCCGGGAGTGGCTACACCTTC. It yields the protein CASSPQPPDRAGSGYTF.

This chain joins TRBV5-1 and TRBJ1-1; D gene ambiguous. CDR3 length: 14 amino acids. V was trimmed by 4 bases and J by 0 bases, leaving 10 bases between them. Germline V gene sequence: CDR1 SGHRS, CDR2 YFSETQ. The CDR3 protein is CASSKAQMNTEAFF. The CDR3 DNA reads as TGCGCCAGCAGCAAAGCCCAAATGAACACTGAAGCTTTCTTT.

In its sample, this clonotype was seen a few times. The chain uses TRBV24-1 and TRBJ2-3; D uncertain. This CDR3 is built from 11 residues. Trimming took off 5 bases at V and 6 bases at J, with 5 bases between the two ends. The V gene's germline CDR1 is KGHDR and CDR2 SFDVKD. CDR3 protein: CATSVGDTQYF. The CDR3 region has the DNA TGTGCCACCAGTGTAGGGGATACGCAGTATTTT.

In DNA, the CDR3 is TGTGCCAGCACCCAACGGGGCAGGGCAAACACTGAAGCTTTCTTT. This codes for CASTQRGRANTEAFF. The rearrangement joins TRBV28 to TRBJ1-1; weak D call: TRBD1 (5 bases). CDR3 length: 15 residues. Germline CDR1 reads MDHEN; CDR2 reads SYDVKM. V was pared by 7 bases and J by 2 bases, with 17 bases between. Variable domain in full (rest from reference TRBV28 and TRBJ1-1): DVKVTQSSRYLVKRTGEKVFLECVQDMDHENMFWYRQDPGLGLRLIYFSYDVKMKEKGDIPEGYSVSREKKERFSLILESASTNQTSMYLCASTQRGRANTEAFFGQGTRLTVV.

The table lists this clonotype with a few counts. The chain couples TRBV5-6 to TRBJ2-1; TRBD1 matches 8 bases. The CDR3 runs 14 residues. Trimming removed 4 bases from V and 6 bases from J; junction bases left unmatched: 6. Germline CDR1 is SGHDT and CDR2 is YYEEEE. CDR3 DNA: TGTGCCAGCAGCCCCATCGGACAGGGCAATGAGCAGTTCTTC. This translates into CASSPIGQGNEQFF.

This clonotype has only a few counts. The V and J genes are TRBV12-3 or TRBV12-4 and TRBJ1-6; tentatively, D is TRBD1 (5 bases). Trimming cost V 6 bases and J 3 bases, with 15 bases left between them. The CDR3 length is 16 residues. In DNA form, the CDR3 reads TGTGCCAGCAGCCTAGGGGCCGGGGGCTATAATTCACCCCTCCACTTT. Encoded protein: CASSLGAGGYNSPLHF.

This clonotype was recorded at least ten times. The limits of the CDR3 on the DNA are not certain, so only TCRdb's listed CDR3 is given. The chain uses TRBV21-1 and TRBJ2-7; the DNA was not used to check the table's D call, TRBD1. TRBV21-1 is a pseudogene locus. With termini counted, the CDR3 has 16 amino acids. CDR3 region: CASSKVGRGTPYEQYF.

The rearrangement links TRBV7-2 to TRBJ1-4, with D possibly TRBD1 on 5 matching bases. Trimming pared 4 bases from V and 10 bases from J, leaving 16 bases between. The CDR3 contains 14 residues. Germline CDR1 reads SGHTA; CDR2 reads FQGNSA. CDR3 amino acids: CASSSRGSRGKLFF. The DNA of the CDR3 is TGTGCCAGCAGCTCCCGGGGTTCGAGGGGAAAACTGTTTTTT.

In this sample, this clonotype turned up a few times. V gene TRBV11-2 combines with J gene TRBJ2-3; D call uncertain. Per germline, CDR1 SGHAT and CDR2 FQNNGV. The V gene lost 2 bases and the J gene lost 6 bases, with 12 bases spanning the gap. The CDR3 extends over 14 amino acids. CDR3 bases: TGTGCCAGCAGCTTAATAGGTCGTACGGATACGCAGTATTTT. Its protein is CASSLIGRTDTQYF.